This paragraph reports one T cell receptor beta chain. This entry is derived from a study of glioma-infiltrating T cells after dendritic cell vaccination. The wider study: Dendritic cell vaccination trial patients had either newly diagnosed or recurrent glioblastoma. Three intradermal dendritic cell vaccine injections were given every two weeks.

Here immunoSEQ multiplex PCR was the method, and the copy in TCRdb shows in-frame clones only, minus some. There are roughly 60,000 clones in the sample; about nine tenths occur only once, and 11% lies in the top ten. This CDR3 contains 14 residues. The germline V gene has CDR1 MGHRA and CDR2 YSYEKL. Trimming stripped 0 bases from V and 1 base from J, with 7 bases between. As for time point: after dendritic cell vaccination, including at tumor progression/relapse. V is TRBV4-1 and J is TRBJ2-7; no definite D call. The TCR sequence derives from a human donor with glioblastoma. This specimen consisted of blood, obtained after dendritic cell vaccination. The CDR3 here is CASSQEAGSYEQYF. As DNA, the CDR3 is TGCGCCAGCAGCCAAGAGGCAGGTTCCTACGAGCAGTACTTC.